This T cell receptor (beta chain) stems from a study of cytomegalovirus exposure and HLA in healthy donors. Use of 60 Vbeta and 13 Jbeta primers characterized the PCR. Here immunoSEQ multiplex PCR was the method, and the copy in TCRdb shows in-frame clones only, minus some. The repertoire holds about 170,000 clones, about four fifths seen once, with 2.4% in the top ten. The germline CDR1 and CDR2 sequences are MDHEN and SYDVKM. The CDR3 is made up of 16 amino acids. J was trimmed by 2 bases and V by 4 bases; bases with no gene match: 8. V gene TRBV28 combines with J gene TRBJ2-4; 7 nucleotides align to TRBD1. The receptor's source is a male donor in good health and CMV-seronegative. The source material was PBMCs. CDR3 DNA sequence: TGTGCCAGCAGTTCGACCTACAGGGGTCCCAAAAACATTCAGTACTTC. Its protein is CASSSTYRGPKNIQYF. Variable domain in full (rest from reference TRBV28 and TRBJ2-4): DVKVTQSSRYLVKRTGEKVFLECVQDMDHENMFWYRQDPGLGLRLIYFSYDVKMKEKGDIPEGYSVSREKKERFSLILESASTNQTSMYLCASSSTYRGPKNIQYFGAGTRLSVL.